The clone carrying this TCR beta chain has only a few counts. The data are from a study of blood T cell repertoires in COVID-19. On the study more broadly: Specimens from acute and convalescent COVID-19 originated in the United States, Italy and Spain.

This CDR3 is 18 amino acids long. The germline gives CDR1 SGHTA, CDR2 FQGNSA. J lost 3 bases, V lost 1 base, and 11 bases had no gene match. Per the original data handling: The assay estimated nucleated cells by amplifying reference gene primers. Produced via immunoSEQ multiplex PCR; TCRdb's table is partial and in-frame only. V and J calls and clone size come straight from that table; D and trimming were deduced from the DNA. The table shows 200,000 to 250,000 clones, with 80% occurring only once. The sample comprised peripheral blood. The V call is TRBV7-2, the J call TRBJ2-1; TRBD2 matches at 8 bases. This receptor was obtained from an older woman with acute or convalescent COVID-19. CDR3 DNA: TGTGCCAGCAGCTTAGATTCTTACGGGGGGGCGGGCTACAATGAGCAGTTCTTC. This translates into CASSLDSYGGAGYNEQFF.